This T cell receptor (beta chain) was documented in a study of T cell changes during pregnancy in multiple sclerosis. Some clones are missing from TCRdb's copy, which holds only in-frame ones; the method was immunoSEQ multiplex PCR. This repertoire shows tens of thousands of clones, roughly nine tenths found once; its top ten account for 0.15% to 0.2%. The germline V gene encodes CDR1 MNHNS and CDR2 SASEGT. This CDR3 is 16 amino acids long. V lost 4 bases and J lost 1; bases outside the gene matches: 4. This TCR was sampled from a female donor with multiple sclerosis, enrolled in a pregnancy study. The sequences come from CD4+ T cells from peripheral blood mononuclear cells, collected in the second trimester of pregnancy. The V gene is TRBV6-1, the J gene TRBJ2-1, with 10 nucleotides matching TRBD2. In DNA, the CDR3 is TGTGCCAGCAGTGGGGAGCGGGAGGGATCCTACAATGAGCAGTTCTTC. Translating it yields CASSGEREGSYNEQFF.